The 13 T cell receptor beta chains listed next were all sequenced from one sample in a study of blood T cells in healthy people across ages. Primers used in a second PCR of about 6 to 11 cycles were a sample-barcoded 5' primer and a J-beta primer mix. TCRdb re-derived calls from the 5' RACE reads in MiXCR, one entry per CDR3 protein. The sample carries over a million distinct CDR3 sequences, about 42% recorded once. Material for sequencing was blood. The receptors stem from a woman aged 18 to 35 in good health.

The rearrangement links TRBV10-3 to TRBJ1-5; the D is unclear. Germline CDR1 ENHRY, CDR2 SYGVKD. The CDR3 consists of 14 residues. Trimming pared 8 bases from V and 0 bases from J, leaving 11 bases between. The CDR3 region has the DNA TGTGCCATCTCGAAAGTGGATAGCAATCAGCCCCAGCATTTT. It yields the protein CAISKVDSNQPQHF.

V and J are TRBV30 and TRBJ1-1; 7 bases agree with TRBD1. Germline V gene sequence: CDR1 GTSNPN, CDR2 SVGIG (reference sequence). This CDR3 contains 13 residues. V dropped 1 base and J dropped 3; count of bases not matched to a gene: 2. The CDR3 sequence is CAWSEQGYTEAFF. The CDR3 DNA follows: TGTGCCTGGAGTGAACAGGGGTACACTGAAGCTTTCTTT. The complete variable domain, with remaining parts taken from reference TRBV30 and TRBJ1-1, reads SQTIHQWPATLVQPVGSPLSLECTVEGTSNPNLYWYRQAAGRGLQLLFYSVGIGQISSEVPQNLSASRPQDRQFILSSKKLLLSDSGFYLCAWSEQGYTEAFFGQGTRLTVV.

This clonotype was seen only a few times. The chain combines TRBV12-3 or TRBV12-4 with TRBJ1-5; D remains ambiguous. The CDR3 totals 15 residues. Trimming took 6 bases from V and 0 from J, leaving 12 bases between them. CDR3 sequence reads: CASSRTLASNQPQHF. In DNA form, the CDR3 reads TGTGCCAGCAGCCGGACCCTCGCTAGCAATCAGCCCCAGCATTTT.

The CDR3 DNA reads as TGTGCCAGCAGCTTTAGGGGAGTACCGATGGAAGACACAGATACGCAGTATTTT. This sequence encodes CASSFRGVPMEDTDTQYF. The rearrangement links TRBV7-2 to TRBJ2-3, with D possibly called TRBD1 or TRBD2 (5 bases each). The length of the CDR3 is 18 residues. V lost 3 bases to trimming and J lost 2 bases, with 21 bases between them. In germline, CDR1 is SGHTA, CDR2 FQGNSA.

This chain uses TRBV4-1 with TRBJ2-3; tentatively, D is TRBD1 (6 bases). CDR3 size: 16 residues. The V end lost 3 bases, the J end lost 0 bases, and 13 bases lay between the germline ends. The germline V gene has CDR1 MGHRA and CDR2 YSYEKL. DNA of the CDR3: TGCGCCAGCAGCCATGGACAGACCTCTAGCACAGATACGCAGTATTTT. This codes for CASSHGQTSSTDTQYF.

V and J are TRBV5-1 and TRBJ2-7; D gene ambiguous. V lost 0 bases and J 4 bases, leaving 11 bases between the germline ends. This CDR3 contains 14 residues. Germline V gene data show CDR1 as SGHRS and CDR2 as YFSETQ. The CDR3 sequence is CASSLGVQLYEQYF. The CDR3 DNA reads as TGCGCCAGCAGCTTGGGCGTCCAATTATACGAGCAGTACTTC.

The genes are TRBV29-1 and TRBJ1-1; D not certain. The length of the CDR3 is 11 residues. Trimming removed 2 bases from V and 3 bases from J, with 4 bases in between. CDR1 SQVTM and CDR2 ANQGSEA come from the germline V gene. The CDR3 sequence is CSVELYTEAFF. Here the CDR3 DNA reads TGCAGCGTTGAACTGTACACTGAAGCTTTCTTT.

The rearrangement uses TRBV4-2 and TRBJ2-7; 7 bases are shared with TRBD2. Germline CDR1 is LGHNA and CDR2 is YNFKEQ. The CDR3 totals 16 residues. V lost 0 bases to trimming and J lost 4 bases; unmatched junction nucleotides: 9. The DNA for the CDR3 is TGTGCCAGCAGCCAAGAGGTTCGGGCTAGCGGATACGAGCAGTACTTC. As protein: CASSQEVRASGYEQYF.

The chain links TRBV6-5 to TRBJ2-2; the D gene is possibly TRBD2 (6 bases). Between the trimmed V and J ends, which lost 7 bases and 2 bases, there was a span of 14 bases. The CDR3 is 15 amino acids. The germline V gene has CDR1 MNHEY and CDR2 SVGAGI. For the CDR3, the DNA is TGTGCCAGCACTCCACAGGCGGGAAACACCGGGGAGCTGTTTTTT. This sequence encodes CASTPQAGNTGELFF.

This clonotype has a single count. The chain combines TRBV5-6 with TRBJ2-1; TRBD2 agrees at 13 bases. Trimming cost V 6 bases and J 8 bases; bases outside gene matches: 11. The germline V gene has CDR1 SGHDT and CDR2 YYEEEE. CDR3 length: 16 residues. CDR3 sequence (DNA): TGTGCCAGCACCTACCTGACTAGCGGGAGGATCTATGAGCAGTTCTTC. It specifies CASTYLTSGRIYEQFF.

The chain employs TRBV20-1 and TRBJ2-1, with 13 bases matching TRBD2. CDR1 and CDR2 (germline): DFQATT, SNEGSKA (reference sequence). The CDR3 contains 16 residues. J gave up 7 bases and V 3 bases, and 9 bases lay outside the gene matches. CDR3 loop: CSASTSGRAGKNEQFF. The CDR3 nucleotides are TGCAGTGCTAGTACTAGCGGGAGGGCCGGGAAGAATGAGCAGTTCTTC.

This clonotype was recorded a few times. The V gene is TRBV20-1, the J gene TRBJ2-5; TRBD2 matches at 14 bases. CDR1 is DFQATT and CDR2 is SNEGSKA in the germline V gene (reference sequence). This CDR3 has 18 residues. With 3 bases clipped from V and 0 bases from J, the junction kept 9 bases outside the gene matches. The CDR3 coding sequence is TGCAGTGCTAGTCAGGGACTAGCGGGAGTTGGGTACCAAGAGACCCAGTACTTC. This encodes CSASQGLAGVGYQETQYF.

This chain uses TRBV6-2 or TRBV6-3 with TRBJ2-3; 13 nucleotides align to TRBD2. The CDR3 sequence is 14 residues long. The V gene end was trimmed by 4 bases and the J gene end by 7 bases; junction bases not matched to a gene: 2. Germline assignment: CDR1 MNHEY and CDR2 SVGEGT. The CDR3: CASSFGTSGNTQYF. In DNA form, the CDR3 reads TGTGCCAGCAGTTTCGGGACTAGCGGGAATACGCAGTATTTT.